This T cell receptor (beta chain) was observed in a study of T cell responses to AZD1222 COVID-19 vaccine (dated by TCRdb to about 2021). A note on the overall study: Because spike-specific TCR depth and breadth did not differ between the two schedules, AZD1222 recipients who got a second dose at roughly 4 weeks were pooled with those who got a second dose at roughly 12 weeks. A total of 233 trial participants underwent TCR sequencing, of whom roughly 210 had received two doses of AZD1222 and about 25 had received two doses of the MenACWY control vaccine. Trial participants were enrolled by age into 18-55, 56-69 and 70-plus year subgroups, with 148, 28 and 57 TCR-sequenced participants respectively.

Study-level results and caveats: Participants were mostly white British and included more females than males, and it was suggested by the authors that clonal diversity may have been underestimated. Only five to seven AZD1222 recipients were SARS-CoV-2 seropositive at baseline, limiting conclusions about previously exposed vaccinees. Because no samples from the day 14 peak response were available, repertoires could be characterized only after the peak T cell response. After two AZD1222 doses, spike-specific TCR breadth and depth were significantly higher than at day 0 and than in MenACWY recipients. Nearly half of unique spike-specific TCRs reportedly recognized epitopes outside regions mutated in the B.1.351 and B.1.1.7 variants. CD4 TCRs associated with the vaccine covered the entire spike protein, and the dominant responses were in regions 160-218 and 743-854. The 56-69-year group was small, and its depth increase did not reach significance, likely because of low power.

Comment on this clone: What antigen it recognizes has not been identified. Per-base qualities were not stored, and no clone one base away is much larger.

Taken with the paper, the label for time point translates to: baseline before first vaccination. Vaccinee samples were obtained from the UK trials COV001 and COV002, which included a single-blind randomized controlled phase 2/3 trial of AZD1222 (ChAdOx1 nCoV-19) in healthy adults. Trial participant PBMC samples were collected at day 0 and day 28 after the second dose for TCRbeta chain sequencing. The CDR3 runs 17 residues from the cysteine to the phenylalanine. The read is trimmed to its CDR3 DNA, 51 bases read in frame from base 1. Trimming removed 0 bases from V and 5 bases from J; the gene matches leave 3 bases unexplained. Reading the germline V gene gives CDR1 SGDLS and CDR2 YYNGEE. The CDR3 regions of human TCRbeta chains were subjected to immunosequencing. Per the source publication's procedure: TCRs in the repertoires were matched against a reference library of SARS-CoV-2-specific TCRs that had been generated with the MIRA antigen-specificity platform. Breadth was defined as the fraction of unique TCRs that were SARS-CoV-2-associated, and depth was defined as the fraction of total T cells that were SARS-CoV-2-associated. Using the MIRA data, each spike-specific TCR was mapped to the spike region that the TCR reacts to and placed in a CD4 or CD8 class. Log10-transformed breadth and depth values were compared by one-way ANOVA with Sidak's multiple comparisons tests. TCRdb's version of the immuneACCESS table is confined to in-frame rearrangements and falls short of the full clone set. An unresolved V gene accounts for under half of the shortfall where checked; the remainder is of unknown origin. That table supplies the V and J calls and clone size; D and trimming were determined from the DNA. The sample table lists 130,000 or so clones, just over 85% of them with a count of one. Of the sample, roughly 12% falls within the top ten clones.

This specimen consisted of peripheral blood, obtained on day 0 of AZD1222 vaccination. The sequence came from an adult in good health. The chain joins TRBV9 to TRBJ2-2, with 14 bases in between that match TRBD2. At the DNA level, the sequence is TGTGCCAGCAGCGTAGCCGGACTAGCGGGAGGAACCGGGGAGCTGTTTTTT. Its coded protein is CASSVAGLAGGTGELFF.